A selection of T cell receptor beta chains follows, all from one sample in a study of cytomegalovirus exposure and HLA in healthy donors. Repertoires were generated with immunoSEQ multiplex PCR, while TCRdb's copy carries only in-frame clones and drops some. The top ten clones hold about 1.5% of a sample with about 190,000 clones, 80% to 85% of them seen once. The sequencing sample was made of PBMCs. The receptors were gathered from a woman between 18 and 29 years old in good health and CMV-seronegative. Each CDR3 is given without its conserved first and last residue. Rows give clone size only sometimes, using once, few, many, or a class for an expanded clone.

TRBV28,.,ASSITGRNEQY
TRBV4-3,.,ASSQDRQGNTEAF
TRBV5-6,.,ASSFNQGVLNEKLF
TRBV4-3,few,ASSQARSTTEAF
TRBV7-9,few,ASSFGDGELF
TRBV30,few,AWSVAENTEAF
TRBV19,.,ASSLGQGEGEQF
TRBV5-5,.,ASSQDLAGAETQY
TRBV28,.,ASRGGPGLADLWGETQY
TRBV5-6,few,ASSLSSARTVNTEAF
TRBV5-6,.,ASSFGTAPPYEQY
TRBV4-3,.,ASSLLAGGDEQF
TRBV28,.,ASSRTGSNQPQH
TRBV5-1,.,ASSLGGAGEKLF
TRBV30,.,AWSRGEYRGINSEAF
TRBV9,.,ASSPTGGEQY
TRBV6-1,once,ASKTDPRNYGYT
TRBV4-2,.,ASSPGLAQETQY
TRBV6-6,.,ASSHGNRETQY
TRBV7-6,.,ASSSTSVVRH
TRBV30,.,AWSVAGGREQY
TRBV27,.,ASSLTSGRHTGELF
TRBV18,.,ASSPSQAFSGNTIY
TRBV4-3,.,ASSQTGGETEAF
TRBV28,.,AGSSLPSYEQY
TRBV2,.,AESGGPSEGYEQY
TRBV7-8,.,ASSLGVGGRAVSYEQY
TRBV27,once,VSSLSILAGGPGDEQY
TRBV4-3,.,ASSQEDRAQGNTEAF
TRBV7-9,once,ASSLAVGGSTEAF
TRBV19,.,ASSIDWDSLTPGTYNEQF
TRBV10-3,.,AIREDRVKTEAF
TRBV6-1,.,ASSEGPGQANTEAF
TRBV5-1,.,ASSVGATGELF
TRBV7-8,.,ASSLGRSEQF
TRBV27,.,ASSMTGSNYGYT
TRBV5-1,.,ASSLSRDTGELF
TRBV28,.,ASSDFRAVVNEQF
TRBV6-5,.,ASTSGDGSYEQY
TRBV18,.,ASSPQGVTEANVLT
TRBV4-1,few,ASSQYPGQGLNEAF
TRBV4-2,.,ASSLVETEYEQY
TRBV28,.,ASSLLGLAGAGEQF
TRBV28,.,ASSSTGTGSRLSYEQY
TRBV7-2,.,ASSLVPPPGMNTEAF
TRBV19,.,ASSETATNEKLF
TRBV28,.,ASIDRKSYQPQH
TRBV28,once,ASRTDFSGNTIY
TRBV2,.,ASSLDRPHGYT
TRBV7-9,once,ASLGGRVYNEQF